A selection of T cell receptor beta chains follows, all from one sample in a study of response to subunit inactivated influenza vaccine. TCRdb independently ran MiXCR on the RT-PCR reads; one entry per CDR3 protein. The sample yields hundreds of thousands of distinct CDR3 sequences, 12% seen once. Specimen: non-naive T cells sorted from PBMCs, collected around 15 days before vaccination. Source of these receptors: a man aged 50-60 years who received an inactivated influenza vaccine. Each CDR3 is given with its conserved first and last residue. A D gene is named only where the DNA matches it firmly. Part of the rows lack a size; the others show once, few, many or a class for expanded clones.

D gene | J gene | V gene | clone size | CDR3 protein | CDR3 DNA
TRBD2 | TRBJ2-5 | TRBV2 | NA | CASKVGRGETQYF | TGTGCCAGCAAGGTGGGGAGGGGAGAGACCCAGTACTTC
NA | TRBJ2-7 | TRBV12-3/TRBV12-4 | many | CASSRRPQEQYF | TGTGCCAGCAGTCGACGACCGCAGGAGCAGTACTTC
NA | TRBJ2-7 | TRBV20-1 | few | CSAREGYRPSNEQYF | TGCAGTGCTAGAGAAGGCTACCGCCCATCCAACGAGCAGTACTTC
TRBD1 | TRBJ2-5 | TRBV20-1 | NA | CSAREQDRVSETQYF | TGCAGTGCTAGAGAGCAGGACAGGGTATCAGAGACCCAGTACTTC
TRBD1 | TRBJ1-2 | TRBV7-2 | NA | CASSLRQGTALNYGYTF | TGTGCCAGCAGCTTAAGACAAGGGACAGCGCTAAACTATGGCTACACCTTC
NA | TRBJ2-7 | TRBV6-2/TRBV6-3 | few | CASSYEGTYEQYF | TGTGCCAGCAGTTACGAGGGGACCTACGAGCAGTACTTC
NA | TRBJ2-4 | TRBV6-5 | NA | CASSYMDIQYF | TGTGCCAGCAGTTACATGGACATTCAGTACTTC
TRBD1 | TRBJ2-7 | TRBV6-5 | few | CASSYGMRDRGSYEQYF | TGTGCCAGCAGTTACGGTATGCGGGACAGGGGATCCTACGAGCAGTACTTC
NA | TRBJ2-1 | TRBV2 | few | CASSAQGTYNEQFF | TGTGCCAGCAGTGCCCAGGGGACCTACAATGAGCAGTTCTTC
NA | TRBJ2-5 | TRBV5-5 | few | CASSFGSRQETQYF | TGTGCCAGCAGCTTTGGTTCTCGGCAAGAGACCCAGTACTTC
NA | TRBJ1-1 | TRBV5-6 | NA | CASSNTVRGGSGTEAFF | TGTGCCAGCAGCAACACAGTTCGGGGCGGCTCGGGCACTGAAGCTTTCTTT
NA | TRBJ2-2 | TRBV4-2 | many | CASSVTTGTGELFF | TGTGCCAGCAGCGTAACCACAGGGACCGGGGAGCTGTTTTTT
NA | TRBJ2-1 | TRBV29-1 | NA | CSVGTALEFF | TGCAGCGTTGGGACAGCTCTAGAGTTCTTC
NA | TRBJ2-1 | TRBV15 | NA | CATSREASLSPNEQFF | TGTGCCACCAGCAGAGAGGCTAGCCTTTCCCCCAATGAGCAGTTCTTC
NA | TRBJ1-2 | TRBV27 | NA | CASGQGAGYTF | TGTGCCAGCGGGCAGGGTGCTGGCTACACCTTC
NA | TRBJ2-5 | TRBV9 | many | CASSGGLTVSETQYF | TGTGCCAGCAGCGGGGGTTTAACGGTGTCGGAGACCCAGTACTTC
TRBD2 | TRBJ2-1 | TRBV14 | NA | CASSQYGTSGRNEQFF | TGTGCCAGCAGCCAATACGGGACTAGCGGGAGGAATGAGCAGTTCTTC
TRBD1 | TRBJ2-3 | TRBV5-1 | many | CASSLEPTGSPRDTQYF | TGCGCCAGCAGCTTGGAACCGACAGGGAGCCCACGGGATACGCAGTATTTT
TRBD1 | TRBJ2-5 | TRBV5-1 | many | CASSLETGTGGGETQYF | TGCGCCAGCAGCTTGGAAACCGGGACAGGGGGGGGAGAGACCCAGTACTTC
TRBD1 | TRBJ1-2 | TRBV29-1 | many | CSVATGMGGYTF | TGCAGCGTTGCGACAGGGATGGGAGGCTACACCTTC
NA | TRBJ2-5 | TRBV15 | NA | CATSRDGGAGETQYF | TGTGCCACCAGCAGAGATGGGGGGGCTGGAGAGACCCAGTACTTC
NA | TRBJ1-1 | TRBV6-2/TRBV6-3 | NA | CASSYWVLGGNTEAFF | TGTGCCAGCAGTTATTGGGTCCTCGGGGGGAACACTGAAGCTTTCTTT
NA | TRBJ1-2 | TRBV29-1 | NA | CSVGGVDYGYTF | TGCAGCGTTGGAGGTGTTGACTATGGCTACACCTTC
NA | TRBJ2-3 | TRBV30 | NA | CAWTGTDTQYF | TGTGCCTGGACCGGAACAGATACGCAGTATTTT
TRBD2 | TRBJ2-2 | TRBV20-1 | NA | CSARTGGASGELFF | TGCAGTGCTAGAACCGGGGGGGCTTCCGGGGAGCTGTTTTTT
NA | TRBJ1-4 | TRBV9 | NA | CASSGGPTTNEKLFF | TGTGCCAGCAGCGGGGGGCCGACGACTAATGAAAAACTGTTTTTT
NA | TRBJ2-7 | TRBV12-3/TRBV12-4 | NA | CASSTVYEQYF | TGTGCCAGCAGTACGGTCTACGAGCAGTACTTC